This T cell receptor beta chain was captured in a study of T cell responses to AZD1222 COVID-19 vaccine. General study findings and limits: Regions 160-218 and 743-854 dominated among vaccine-associated CD4 TCRs spanning spike. Receipt of two AZD1222 doses was followed by a rise in Spike-specific TCR breadth and depth. Reports indicate that nearly half of spike-specific TCRs are directed at unmutated variant regions.

Samples with a second dose at about 4 or about 12 weeks were pooled together. Regarding this clone: What it binds is unknown.

Profiling relied on immunoSEQ multiplex PCR, and the TCRdb table lists in-frame clones only, not all of them. The profile covers around 99,000 clones, with approximately 89% appearing a single time and 8% to 9.5% taken by the ten largest. The receptor was derived from an adult who received the AZD1222 COVID-19 vaccine. The source was peripheral blood, collected 28 days after the second AZD1222 dose.

CDR3 in amino acids: CASSPKPGLAVLSTDTQYF. The CDR3 DNA reads TGTGCCAGCTCACCCAAGCCGGGACTAGCGGTCCTTAGCACAGATACGCAGTATTTT. The chain links TRBV18 to TRBJ2-3; 11 bases are a match to TRBD2. The CDR3 spans 19 residues. Germline V gene sequence: CDR1 KGHSH, CDR2 LQKENI. Trimming at V came to 3 bases and at J to 0 bases, leaving 11 bases not matched to a gene.